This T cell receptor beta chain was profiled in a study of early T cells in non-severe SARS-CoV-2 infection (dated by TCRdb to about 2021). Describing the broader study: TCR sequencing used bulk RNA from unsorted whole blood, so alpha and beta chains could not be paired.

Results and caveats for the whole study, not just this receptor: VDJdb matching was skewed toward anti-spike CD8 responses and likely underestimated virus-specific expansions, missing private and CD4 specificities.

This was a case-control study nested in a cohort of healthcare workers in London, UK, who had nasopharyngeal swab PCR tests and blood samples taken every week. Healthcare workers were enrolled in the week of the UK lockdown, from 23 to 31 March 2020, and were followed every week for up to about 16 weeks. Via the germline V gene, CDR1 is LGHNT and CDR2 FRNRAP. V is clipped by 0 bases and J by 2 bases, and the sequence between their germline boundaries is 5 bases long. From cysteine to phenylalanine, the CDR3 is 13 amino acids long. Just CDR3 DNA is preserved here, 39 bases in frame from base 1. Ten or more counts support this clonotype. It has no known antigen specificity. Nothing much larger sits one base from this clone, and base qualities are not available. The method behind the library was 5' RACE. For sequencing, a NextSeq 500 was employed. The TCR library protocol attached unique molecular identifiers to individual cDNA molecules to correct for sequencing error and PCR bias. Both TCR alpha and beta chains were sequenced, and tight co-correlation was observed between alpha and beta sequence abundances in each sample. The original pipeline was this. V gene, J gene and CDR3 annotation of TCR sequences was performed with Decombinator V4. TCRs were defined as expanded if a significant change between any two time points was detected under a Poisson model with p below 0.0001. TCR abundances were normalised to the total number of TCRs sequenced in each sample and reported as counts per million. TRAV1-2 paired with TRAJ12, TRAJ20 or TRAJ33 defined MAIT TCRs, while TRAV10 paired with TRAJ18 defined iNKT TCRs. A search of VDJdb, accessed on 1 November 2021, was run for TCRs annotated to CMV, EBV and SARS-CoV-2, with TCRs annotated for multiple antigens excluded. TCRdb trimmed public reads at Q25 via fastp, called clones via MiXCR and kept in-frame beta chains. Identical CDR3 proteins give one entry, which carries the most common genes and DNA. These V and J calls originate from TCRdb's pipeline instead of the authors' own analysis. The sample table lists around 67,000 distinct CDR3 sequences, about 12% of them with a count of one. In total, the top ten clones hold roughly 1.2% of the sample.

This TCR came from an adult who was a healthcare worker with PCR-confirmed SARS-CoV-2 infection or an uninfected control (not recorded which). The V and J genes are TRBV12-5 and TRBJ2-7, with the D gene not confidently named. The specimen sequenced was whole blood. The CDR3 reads CASGLVSTYEQYF. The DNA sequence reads TGTGCTAGTGGTTTGGTATCAACCTACGAGCAGTACTTC. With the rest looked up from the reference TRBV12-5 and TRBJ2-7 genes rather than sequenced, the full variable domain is DARVTQTPRHKVTEMGQEVTMRCQPILGHNTVFWYRQTMMQGLELLAYFRNRAPLDDSGMPKDRFSAEMPDATLATLKIQPSEPRDSAVYFCASGLVSTYEQYFGPGTRLTVT.